This T cell receptor (beta chain) came from a study of immune evolution from preneoplasia to lung adenocarcinoma. Study-wide results and limits: Later-stage lesions seemingly showed higher T cell density and diversity than normal lung.

CDR1 is SNHLY, CDR2 FYNNEI, per germline. The CDR3 is made up of 13 amino acids. The ends were cut back, 3 bases at V and 1 base at J, with 6 bases in the middle. Comments on this clone: Its antigen is as yet unknown.

Repertoires were generated with immunoSEQ multiplex PCR, while TCRdb's copy carries only in-frame clones and drops some. Of fewer than 8,500 clones in the sample, more than 75% were seen once. The sample taken for sequencing was FFPE minimally invasive lung adenocarcinoma tissue. The V call is TRBV2, the J call TRBJ1-1; D unclear. This receptor was obtained from an older donor with lung adenocarcinoma. The CDR3 protein is CASSEEWNTEAFF. The CDR3 DNA is TGTGCCAGCAGTGAGGAATGGAACACTGAAGCTTTCTTT.